This T cell receptor beta chain was obtained from a study of cytomegalovirus exposure and HLA in healthy donors. PCR employed 60 Vbeta and 13 Jbeta primers. Methods used by the authors: Approximately 11 million of about 88 million unique TCR beta chains were shared, per a later count. Using immunoSEQ multiplex PCR, the repertoire was profiled, and TCRdb retains in-frame clones only, with some absent. The V and J calls and the clone size are those of that table, but D and trimming were determined from the DNA. The sample has 150,000 to 200,000 clones; roughly 80% are singletons. Per the germline V gene, CDR1 is LNHDA and CDR2 is SQIVND (reference sequence). The CDR3 loop spans 13 amino acids. The J segment lost 5 bases and the V segment lost 1 base, leaving 0 bases of the junction unmatched. The sample holds a few counts of this clone. Its matching antigen is unknown. Study conclusions and caveats: Association of a missense DCLRE1C variant with TCR beta V- and J-gene trimming was reported in a later analysis. High specificity and sensitivity for cytomegalovirus status were reported for the classifier. In an earlier analysis, most TCR beta V segments were productive about 87% or about 30% of the time.

The chain has TRBV19 and TRBJ2-3, with 7 bases matching TRBD1. The sequence was obtained from a woman in her 30s in good health and CMV-seropositive. The material sequenced was PBMCs. DNA of the CDR3: TGTGCCAGTAGTATAGCAGGGGGAGATACGCAGTATTTT. As protein: CASSIAGGDTQYF.